This T cell receptor beta chain was documented in a study of CD8+ T cells in alopecia areata. Study-wide findings and caveats: Lesional scalp, notably in alopecia totalis/universalis, had clonality above that of normal scalp.

RNA, once extracted, was reverse transcribed into cDNA for use as the sequencing template. The data were produced by immunoSEQ multiplex PCR, yet TCRdb's version contains in-frame clones alone and is incomplete. The top ten clones hold 1.8% of a sample with 35,000 to 45,000 clones, roughly half of them seen once. Roughly 5 patients had their CD4+ cells sorted into CD25+CD127- cells. Alopecia areata patients provided lesional scalp punch biopsies and peripheral blood. V trimming: 5 bases; J trimming: 2 bases; junction bases outside the gene matches: 6. The CDR3 totals 15 residues. Germline values: CDR1 GTSNPN, CDR2 SVGIG (reference sequence). About this clone itself: Its antigen is not identified.

The chain joins TRBV30 to TRBJ1-4; 9 bases align to TRBD1. The sequenced material came from CD4+ Tregs sorted from blood. The sequence derives from a human donor with alopecia areata. The CDR3 reads CAWSRTGATNEKLFF. The CDR3 DNA is TGTGCCTGGTCCCGGACAGGGGCCACTAATGAAAAACTGTTTTTT.